This TCR beta chain was sequenced during a study of cytomegalovirus exposure and HLA in healthy donors (TCRdb year 2017). For context, the study as a whole: The 666 repertoires of the first cohort and the roughly 120 validation repertoires were produced on the same platform, according to a later analysis. The study aimed to test whether cataloging public T cell receptors could reveal signatures of past pathogen exposure. Along with the approximately 620-subject first cohort, a separate validation cohort of over 90 different subjects was used. To predict cytomegalovirus infection status, the study combined high-throughput TCR immunosequencing, statistical association of individual TCRs with disease status, and machine learning.

Library prep was done by the immunoSEQ multiplex PCR assay. The authors' pipeline ran thus. A statistical classification framework was developed to diagnose cytomegalovirus status using the catalog of TCR beta chain sequences. As stored in TCRdb, this immuneACCESS dataset retains in-frame rearrangements with V and J assigned. A fraction of the clones does not appear; measured against another copy, unresolved V genes explain less than half of the discrepancy, and the remainder lacks a known reason. That table is the source of V, J and clone size, and D and trimming were worked out from the DNA. For this sample there are about 130,000 clones; 89% appear just once. Together, the top ten hold 2% to 2.5% of the sample. The study at large found these results: All 120 or so repertoires were used to score co-occurrence in the validation cohort in a later analysis, because that analysis had no HLA typing for the cohort. A few of the identified cytomegalovirus-associated TCR beta chains were confirmed in vitro to be specific for cytomegalovirus antigens. The authors suggested that the approach could potentially be extended to other disease states and immunological phenotypes. Most TCR sequences were observed very rarely across donors, whereas some public TCRs were present in many individuals. A later analysis found that TCRs clustered in the first cohort also tended to co-occur in the 120 or so validation repertoires, with more than 90% of cluster scores above 0. Cytomegalovirus status was reported to be diagnosed by the classifier with high specificity and sensitivity in both the original and validation cohorts. The study listed 164 TCR beta chains as associated with cytomegalovirus.

This clone is a singleton in its sample. Its specific antigen is unknown. Mismatch with germline at one junction end may stem from a read error. From the germline V gene (reference sequence), CDR1 is MNHNY and CDR2 is SVGAGI. There are 13 amino acids in the CDR3, from cysteine to phenylalanine inclusive. Only the CDR3 region is kept as DNA, spanning 39 bases read in frame from base 1. The donors belonged to the validation cohort of 90 to 150 subjects, which was separate from the roughly 700-subject first cohort. This TCR derives from a woman younger than 30 in good health and CMV-seronegative. Sequencing was performed on PBMCs. The chain is assembled from TRBV6-6 and TRBJ2-5; the D gene is perhaps TRBD1, from 6 matching bases. The CDR3: CASSSGQQGTQYF. The sequence in DNA is TGTGCCAGCAGTTCGGGACAACAAGGGACCCAGTACTTC.